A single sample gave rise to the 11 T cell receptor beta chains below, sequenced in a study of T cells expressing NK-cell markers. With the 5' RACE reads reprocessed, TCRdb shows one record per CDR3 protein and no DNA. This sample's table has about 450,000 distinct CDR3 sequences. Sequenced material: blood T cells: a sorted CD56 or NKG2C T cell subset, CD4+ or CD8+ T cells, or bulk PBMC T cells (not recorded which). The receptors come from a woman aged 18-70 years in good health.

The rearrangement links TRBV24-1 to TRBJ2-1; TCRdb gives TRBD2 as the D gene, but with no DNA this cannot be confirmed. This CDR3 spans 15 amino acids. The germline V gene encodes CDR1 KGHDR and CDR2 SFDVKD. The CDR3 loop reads CATSDPGLADNEQFF.

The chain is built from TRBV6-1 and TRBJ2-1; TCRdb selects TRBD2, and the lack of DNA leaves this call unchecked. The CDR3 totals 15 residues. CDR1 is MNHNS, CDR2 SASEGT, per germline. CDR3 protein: CASRGLRPTYNEQFF.

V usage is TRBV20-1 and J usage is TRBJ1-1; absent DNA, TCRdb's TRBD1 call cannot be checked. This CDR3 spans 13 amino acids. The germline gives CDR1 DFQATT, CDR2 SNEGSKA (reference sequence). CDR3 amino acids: CSARDLTDTEAFF.

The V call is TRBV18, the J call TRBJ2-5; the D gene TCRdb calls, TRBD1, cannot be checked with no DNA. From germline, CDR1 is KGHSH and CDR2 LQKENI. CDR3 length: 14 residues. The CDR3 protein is CASSPGTGEETQYF.

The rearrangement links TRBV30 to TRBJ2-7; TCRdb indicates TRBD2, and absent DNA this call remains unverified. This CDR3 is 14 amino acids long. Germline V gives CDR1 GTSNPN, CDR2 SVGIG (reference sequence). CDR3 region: CAWSLGPLVDEQYF.

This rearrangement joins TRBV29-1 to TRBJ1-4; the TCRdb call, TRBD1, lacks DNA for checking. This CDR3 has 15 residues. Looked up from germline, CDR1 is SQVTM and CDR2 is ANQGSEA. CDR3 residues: CSVHLWGATNEKLFF.

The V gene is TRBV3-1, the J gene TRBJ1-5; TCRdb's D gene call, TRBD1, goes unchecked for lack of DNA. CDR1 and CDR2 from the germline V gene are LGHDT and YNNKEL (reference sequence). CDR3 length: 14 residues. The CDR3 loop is CASSPTGGNQPQHF.

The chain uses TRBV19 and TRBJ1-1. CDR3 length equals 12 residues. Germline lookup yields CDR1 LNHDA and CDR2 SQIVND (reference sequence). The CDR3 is CASSIDHGEAFF.

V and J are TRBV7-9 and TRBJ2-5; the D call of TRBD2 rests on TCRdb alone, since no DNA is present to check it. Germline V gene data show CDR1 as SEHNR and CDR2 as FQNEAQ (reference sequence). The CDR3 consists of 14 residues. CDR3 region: CASSTLAGGETQYF.

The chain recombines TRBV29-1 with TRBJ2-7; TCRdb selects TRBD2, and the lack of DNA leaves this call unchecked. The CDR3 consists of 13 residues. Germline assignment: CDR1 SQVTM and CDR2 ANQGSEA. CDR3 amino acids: CSVGTTASYEQYF.

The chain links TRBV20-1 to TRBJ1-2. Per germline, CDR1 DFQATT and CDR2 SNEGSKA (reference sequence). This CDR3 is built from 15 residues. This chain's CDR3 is CSASPESRDRYGYTF.